A selection of T cell receptor beta chains follows, all from one sample in a study of blood T cell repertoires in COVID-19. Sequenced by immunoSEQ multiplex PCR; TCRdb stores in-frame clones only, minus some. The sample carries under 300,000 clones, 65% to 85% recorded once. The sequenced material came from peripheral blood. These receptor sequences come from a woman in her thirties or forties with active or convalescent COVID-19. Each CDR3 is given with its conserved first and last residue. A D gene is named only where the DNA matches it firmly. Part of the rows lack a size; the others show once, few, many or a class for expanded clones.

size	D	V	J	DNA	CDR3
.	TRBD2	TRBV6-4	TRBJ2-3	TGTGCCAGCAGGCCGACTAGCGGGGGATCGGATACGCAGTATTTT	CASRPTSGGSDTQYF
.	.	TRBV5-1	TRBJ2-3	TGCGCCAGCAGCGTCGGCCTGGAGGCAGATACGCAGTATTTT	CASSVGLEADTQYF
.	.	TRBV7-9	TRBJ1-2	TGTGCCAGCAGCTTAGGGTACAGCTTGGGCTACACCTTC	CASSLGYSLGYTF
.	.	TRBV29-1	TRBJ2-7	TGCAGCGTTGACCCCGCAGGGGCCTACGAGCAGTACTTC	CSVDPAGAYEQYF
once	.	TRBV7-6	TRBJ2-7	TGTGCCAGCAGCTTAGCGCACCAGGTGACGATCTACGAGCAGTACTTC	CASSLAHQVTIYEQYF
.	TRBD1	TRBV7-9	TRBJ2-3	TGTGCCAGCAGCCACGATTTCGGACAGGGCGCTGATACGCAGTATTTT	CASSHDFGQGADTQYF
.	.	TRBV11-2	TRBJ2-3	TGTGCCAGCAGCCCCGTAAAGGGGGGGAAGACGCAGTATTTT	CASSPVKGGKTQYF
.	TRBD1	TRBV28	TRBJ1-6	TGTGCCAGCAGTTCTGAGACAGGGGCTTCACCCCTCCACTTT	CASSSETGASPLHF
few	.	TRBV11-3	TRBJ2-7	TGTGCCAGCAGCCCAGGACCGGATCGGGGGCAGTACTTC	CASSPGPDRGQYF
.	.	TRBV19	TRBJ2-1	TGTGCCAGTAGTATCAGACTACAAAGCTCCTACAATGAGCAGTTCTTC	CASSIRLQSSYNEQFF
.	.	TRBV7-9	TRBJ1-3	TGTGCCAGCAGCTGGGCGGGGCGCTCTGGAAACACCATATATTTT	CASSWAGRSGNTIYF
.	TRBD1	TRBV15	TRBJ1-2	TGTGCCACCAGCAGGGAAATCTCCGGGACAGGAGGCTATGGCTACACCTTC	CATSREISGTGGYGYTF
.	.	TRBV28	TRBJ1-2	TGTGCCAGCAGTTTATATAGGGGGTTAGGCTACACCTTC	CASSLYRGLGYTF
.	TRBD2	TRBV19	TRBJ2-1	TGTGCCAGTAGTAGGACTAGCGGGGGGGCATACAATGAGCAGTTCTTC	CASSRTSGGAYNEQFF
.	TRBD1	TRBV23-1	TRBJ1-1	TGCGCCTCTCCCGGGACAGAAATCATGAACACTGAAGCTTTCTTT	CASPGTEIMNTEAFF
once	.	TRBV10-1	TRBJ2-5	TGCGCCAGCAGTGAAGGGGCCGGCACTGGGGAGACCCAGTACTTC	CASSEGAGTGETQYF
.	.	TRBV6-6	TRBJ2-3	TGTGCCAGCAAAGTGGAGCATAGCACAGATACGCAGTATTTT	CASKVEHSTDTQYF
.	.	TRBV5-5	TRBJ2-5	TGTGCCAGCAGCTTGGTCCAGAGCCTAGGGACCCAGTACTTC	CASSLVQSLGTQYF
.	TRBD1	TRBV18	TRBJ1-6	TGTGCCAGCTCACCAACTCGGGACAGGGGTAGTTCACCCCTCCACTTT	CASSPTRDRGSSPLHF
.	.	TRBV6-5	TRBJ1-1	TGTGCCAGCAGTTCCCAACCCAGGGGTGGCACTGAAGCTTTCTTT	CASSSQPRGGTEAFF
.	.	TRBV29-1	TRBJ1-3	TGCAGCGGTTCCGCTGGAAACACCATATATTTT	CSGSAGNTIYF
.	.	TRBV5-1	TRBJ1-1	TGCGCCAGCAGCTTGGAGGGAGGGGGGAATGATGCTTTCTTT	CASSLEGGGNDAFF
.	.	TRBV28	TRBJ2-2	TGTGCCAGCAGTTTGAACAGCTTGAACACCGGGGAGCTGTTTTTT	CASSLNSLNTGELFF
.	.	TRBV7-2	TRBJ1-4	TGTGCCAGCAGCTCCCCGGGTCACGATGAAAAACTGTTTTTT	CASSSPGHDEKLFF
.	TRBD1	TRBV29-1	TRBJ1-2	TGCAGCGCCCCGGCGCAGGGGGCCTATGGCTACACCTTC	CSAPAQGAYGYTF
.	.	TRBV4-1	TRBJ2-3	TGCGCCAGCAGCCCCGCTCGGGGGTTAGATACGCAGTATTTT	CASSPARGLDTQYF
.	.	TRBV30	TRBJ1-1	TGTGCCTGGGGAATCCAAGCCACTGAAGCTTTCTTT	CAWGIQATEAFF
.	TRBD1	TRBV7-2	TRBJ1-1	TGTGCCAGCAGTAAAAGGACAGGGGATGGCACTGAAGCTTTCTTT	CASSKRTGDGTEAFF
.	TRBD1	TRBV4-1	TRBJ2-6	TGCGCCAGCAGCCAAGTAAGCCCAGGGGGTTTTTCCGGGGCCAACGTCCTGACTTTC	CASSQVSPGGFSGANVLTF
many	TRBD2	TRBV10-3	TRBJ2-3	TGTGCCATCAGCCTTCTAGCGGGGGGGTCAGATACGCAGTATTTT	CAISLLAGGSDTQYF
.	.	TRBV5-6	TRBJ1-1	TGTGCCAGCAGCTACGGGGTGAACACTGAAGCTTTCTTT	CASSYGVNTEAFF
few	TRBD1	TRBV11-2	TRBJ2-7	TGTGCCAGCAGCCGGGGACAGGGCCCCTACGAGCAGTACTTC	CASSRGQGPYEQYF
.	TRBD1	TRBV5-1	TRBJ2-3	TGCGCCAGCAGCCCCGGACAGGGGAGAGATACGCAGTATTTT	CASSPGQGRDTQYF
.	.	TRBV3-1/TRBV3-2	TRBJ1-1	TGTGCCAGCAGGGAACAGGGTTTGAACACTGAAGCTTTCTTT	CASREQGLNTEAFF
.	TRBD1	TRBV18	TRBJ1-1	TGTGCCAGCTCACGGGCAGGGGGATTGAACACTGAAGCTTTCTTT	CASSRAGGLNTEAFF
.	TRBD1	TRBV5-4	TRBJ2-1	TGTGCCAGCAGCTTACCGCCGGGACAGGGCAATGAGCAGTTCTTC	CASSLPPGQGNEQFF
.	TRBD1	TRBV25-1	TRBJ1-1	TGTGCCAGCAGTCAGACAGGGGGGAGGACTGAAGCTTTCTTT	CASSQTGGRTEAFF
.	TRBD2	TRBV19	TRBJ2-3	TGTGCCAGTAGTATCGGTAGCGGGGGGGCAGATACGCAGTATTTT	CASSIGSGGADTQYF
.	.	TRBV7-2	TRBJ1-5	TGTGCCAGCAGCAGAGGCGGGTTAAGAAGCAATCAGCCCCAGCATTTT	CASSRGGLRSNQPQHF
.	TRBD2	TRBV19	TRBJ2-3	TGTGCCAGTAGTATATTAGCGGGGGGCACAGATACGCAGTATTTT	CASSILAGGTDTQYF